The 7 T cell receptor beta chains below all came from one sample that was sequenced in a study of Ad26.COV2.S vaccination and SARS-CoV-2 variants. The treatment: around 19 received Ad26.COV2.S at low or high dose, single or two shots; about five received placebo; per-sample allocation not given. Samples were taken on day 63 after the first vaccine or placebo injection. Sequenced by immunoSEQ multiplex PCR; TCRdb stores in-frame clones only, minus some. The table includes around 380,000 clones, approximately 86% detected once. The sequenced sample was peripheral blood, obtained in a trial of Ad26.COV2.S vaccine versus placebo. These receptors were obtained from a person between 18 and 60 years old who received the Ad26.COV2.S COVID-19 vaccine or a placebo.

The chain is built from TRBV3-1 (or the pseudogene TRBV3-2) and TRBJ2-1; 10 nucleotides match TRBD2. CDR3 length equals 16 residues. The germline CDR1 and CDR2 sequences are LGHDT and YNNKEL (reference sequence). Unmatched junction bases numbered 2, after V lost 1 base and J lost 2 bases. CDR3 nucleotide sequence: TGTGCCAGCAGCCAAGGACTAGCGGGTGCCTACAATGAGCAGTTCTTC. It encodes CASSQGLAGAYNEQFF.

The rearrangement uses TRBV19 and TRBJ1-1; D is uncertain. Trimming removed 4 bases at V and 11 bases at J, with 17 bases between. There are 13 residues in the CDR3. In germline, CDR1 is LNHDA, CDR2 SQIVND (reference sequence). In DNA form, the CDR3 reads TGTGCCAGTAGTAGGGCAGAATACTATGGTGCTTTCTTT. It specifies CASSRAEYYGAFF.

The table lists this clone with a count of one. The chain recombines TRBV28 with TRBJ1-2; the D gene is possibly TRBD1 (5 bases). Trimming removed 2 bases from V and 5 bases from J, with 15 bases in between. From germline, CDR1 is MDHEN and CDR2 SYDVKM. The CDR3 is made up of 15 amino acids. The CDR3 region has the DNA TGTGCCAGCAGTTTAGAACTGGGGACCCCATATGGCTACACCTTC. Translated, it gives CASSLELGTPYGYTF.

Worth noting for this clone: At one end, the junction sequence differs from germline, possibly due to a read error. V usage is TRBV3-1 (or the pseudogene TRBV3-2) and J usage is TRBJ2-2; D is ambiguous. Germline V gives CDR1 LGHDT, CDR2 YNNKEL (reference sequence). The length of the CDR3 is 14 residues. The CDR3 nucleotides are TGTGCCACCAGCCAAGATATAGGTACCGGGGAGCTGTTTTTT. Translated, it gives CATSQDIGTGELFF.

The chain employs TRBV19 and TRBJ2-3; D is possibly TRBD1 (5 bases). V was shortened by 7 bases and J by 4 bases, with 18 bases between the two germline ends. CDR1 and CDR2 (germline): LNHDA, SQIVND (reference sequence). The length of the CDR3 is 15 residues. CDR3 nucleotide sequence: TGTGCCAGTAACAACGATCCGGCAGGGCCAGATACGCAGTATTTT. It is translated as CASNNDPAGPDTQYF.

The genes are TRBV20-1 and TRBJ2-7; D not certain. Germline V gene sequence: CDR1 DFQATT, CDR2 SNEGSKA (reference sequence). The V and J ends lost 1 base and 4 bases respectively, with 5 bases between them. The CDR3 consists of 11 residues. CDR3 in amino acids: CSARGDYEQYF. As DNA, the CDR3 is TGCAGTGCTAGAGGAGATTACGAGCAGTACTTC.

The chain recombines TRBV12-3 or TRBV12-4 with TRBJ2-1; the D gene is possibly TRBD2 (5 bases). CDR3 size: 12 residues. The V end was cut by 5 bases, the J end by 9 bases, with 11 bases between. For the CDR3, the DNA is TGTGCCAGCAGTCCTACCGGAGGTGAGCAGTTCTTC. Translated: CASSPTGGEQFF.